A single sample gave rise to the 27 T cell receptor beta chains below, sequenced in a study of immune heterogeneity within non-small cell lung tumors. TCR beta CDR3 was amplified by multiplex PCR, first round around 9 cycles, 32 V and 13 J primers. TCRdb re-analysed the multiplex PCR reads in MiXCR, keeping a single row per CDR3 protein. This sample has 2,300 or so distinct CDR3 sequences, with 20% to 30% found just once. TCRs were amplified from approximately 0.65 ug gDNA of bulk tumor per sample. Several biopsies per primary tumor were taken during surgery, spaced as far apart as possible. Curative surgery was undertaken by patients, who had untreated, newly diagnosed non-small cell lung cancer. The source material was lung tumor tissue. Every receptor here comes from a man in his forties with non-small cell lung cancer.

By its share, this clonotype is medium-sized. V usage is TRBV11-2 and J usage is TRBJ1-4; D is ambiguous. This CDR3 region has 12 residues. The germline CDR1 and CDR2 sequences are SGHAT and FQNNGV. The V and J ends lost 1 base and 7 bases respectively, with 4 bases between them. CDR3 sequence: CASSLGIEKLFF. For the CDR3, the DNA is TGTGCCAGCAGCTTAGGGATTGAAAAACTGTTTTTT.

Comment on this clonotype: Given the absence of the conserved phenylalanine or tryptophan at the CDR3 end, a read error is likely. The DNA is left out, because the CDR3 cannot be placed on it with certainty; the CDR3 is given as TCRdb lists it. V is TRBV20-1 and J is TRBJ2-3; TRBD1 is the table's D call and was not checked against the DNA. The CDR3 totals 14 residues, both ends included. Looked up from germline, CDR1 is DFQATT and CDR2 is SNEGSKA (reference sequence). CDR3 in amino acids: CSASQGAGEQYFGP.

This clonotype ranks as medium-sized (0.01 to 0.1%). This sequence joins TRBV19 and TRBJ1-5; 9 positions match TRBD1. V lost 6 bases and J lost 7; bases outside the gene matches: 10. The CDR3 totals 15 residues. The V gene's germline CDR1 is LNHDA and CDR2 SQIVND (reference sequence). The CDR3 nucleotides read TGTGCCAGTAGGACTGAGGGACAGGGTGTACAGCCCCAGCATTTT. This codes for CASRTEGQGVQPQHF.

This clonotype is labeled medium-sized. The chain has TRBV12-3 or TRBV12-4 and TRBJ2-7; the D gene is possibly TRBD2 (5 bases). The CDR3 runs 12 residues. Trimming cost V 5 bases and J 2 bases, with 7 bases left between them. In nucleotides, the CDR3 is TGTGCCAGCAGTGACGGGGCCTACGAGCAGTACTTC. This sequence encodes CASSDGAYEQYF.

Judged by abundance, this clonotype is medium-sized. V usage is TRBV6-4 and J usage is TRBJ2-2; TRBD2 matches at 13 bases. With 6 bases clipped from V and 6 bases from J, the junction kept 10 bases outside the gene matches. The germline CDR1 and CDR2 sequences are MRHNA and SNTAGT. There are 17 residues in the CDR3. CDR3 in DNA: TGTGCCAGCAGAGATACTAGCGGGGGGGCCGAAGCCGGGGAGCTGTTTTTT. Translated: CASRDTSGGAEAGELFF.

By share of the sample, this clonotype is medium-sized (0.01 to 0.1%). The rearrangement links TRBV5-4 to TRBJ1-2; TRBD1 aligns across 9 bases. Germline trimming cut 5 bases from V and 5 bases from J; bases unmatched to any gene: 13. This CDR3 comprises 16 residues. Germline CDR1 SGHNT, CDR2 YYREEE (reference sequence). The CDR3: CASRPAGDRESYGYTF. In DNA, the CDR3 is TGTGCCAGCAGACCGGCTGGGGACAGGGAATCTTATGGCTACACCTTC.

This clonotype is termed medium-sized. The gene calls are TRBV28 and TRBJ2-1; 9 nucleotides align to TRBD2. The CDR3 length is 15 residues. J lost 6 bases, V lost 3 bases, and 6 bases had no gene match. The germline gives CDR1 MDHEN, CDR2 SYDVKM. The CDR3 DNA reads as TGTGCCAGCAGTTTGGCGGGGGGGCCGGGCAATGAGCAGTTCTTC. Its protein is CASSLAGGPGNEQFF.

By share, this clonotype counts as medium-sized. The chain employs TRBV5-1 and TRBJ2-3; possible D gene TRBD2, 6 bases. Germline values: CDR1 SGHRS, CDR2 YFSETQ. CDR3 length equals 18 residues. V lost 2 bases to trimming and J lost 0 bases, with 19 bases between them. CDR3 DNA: TGCGCCAGCAGCTTTATCAAAACGGGGGAACCTAGCACAGATACGCAGTATTTT. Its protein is CASSFIKTGEPSTDTQYF.

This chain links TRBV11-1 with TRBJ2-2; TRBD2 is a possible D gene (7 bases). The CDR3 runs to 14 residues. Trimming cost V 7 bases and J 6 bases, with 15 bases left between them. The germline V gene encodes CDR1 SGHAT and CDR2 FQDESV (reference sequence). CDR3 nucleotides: TGTGCCAGCATCCCGGGGGGCCGGTCCGGGGAGCTGTTTTTT. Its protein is CASIPGGRSGELFF.

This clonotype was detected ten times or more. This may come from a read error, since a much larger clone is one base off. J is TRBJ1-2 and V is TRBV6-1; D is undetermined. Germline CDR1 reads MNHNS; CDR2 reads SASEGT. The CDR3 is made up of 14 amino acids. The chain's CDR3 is CAGSESQDLNGYTF. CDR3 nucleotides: TGTGCCGGCAGTGAAAGTCAGGACCTAAATGGCTACACCTTC.

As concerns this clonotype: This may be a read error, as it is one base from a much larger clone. The CDR3 reads CASTPQSGDWYGYTF. In nucleotides, the CDR3 is TGTGCCAGCACGCCCCAGTCAGGGGATTGGTATGGCTACACCTTC. The chain couples TRBV7-9 to TRBJ1-2; TRBD1 is a possible D gene (6 bases). CDR3 length: 15 amino acids. Germline V lookup: CDR1 SEHNR, CDR2 FQNEAQ (reference sequence). Deletions cut 7 bases from V and 5 bases from J, with 20 bases between.

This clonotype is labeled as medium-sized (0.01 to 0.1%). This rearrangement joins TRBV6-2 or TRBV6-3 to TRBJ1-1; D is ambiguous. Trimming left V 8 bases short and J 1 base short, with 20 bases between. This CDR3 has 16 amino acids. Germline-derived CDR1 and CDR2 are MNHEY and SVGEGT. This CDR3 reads CASFSALSRGNTEAFF. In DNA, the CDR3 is TGTGCCAGCTTCTCGGCCCTGTCAAGAGGGAACACTGAAGCTTTCTTT.

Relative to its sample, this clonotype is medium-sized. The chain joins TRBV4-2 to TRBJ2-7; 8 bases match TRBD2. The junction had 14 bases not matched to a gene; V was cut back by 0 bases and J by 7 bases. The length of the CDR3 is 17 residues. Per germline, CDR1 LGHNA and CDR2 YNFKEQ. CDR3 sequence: CASSQEKAAGAYREQYF. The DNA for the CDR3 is TGTGCCAGCAGCCAAGAGAAGGCAGCGGGGGCCTACCGGGAGCAGTACTTC.

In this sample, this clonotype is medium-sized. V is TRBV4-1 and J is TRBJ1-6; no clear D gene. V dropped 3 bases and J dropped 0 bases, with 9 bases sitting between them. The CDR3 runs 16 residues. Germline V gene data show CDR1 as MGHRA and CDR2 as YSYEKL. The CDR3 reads CASSHTAFSYNSPLHF. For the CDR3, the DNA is TGCGCCAGCAGCCACACAGCGTTCTCCTATAATTCACCCCTCCACTTT.

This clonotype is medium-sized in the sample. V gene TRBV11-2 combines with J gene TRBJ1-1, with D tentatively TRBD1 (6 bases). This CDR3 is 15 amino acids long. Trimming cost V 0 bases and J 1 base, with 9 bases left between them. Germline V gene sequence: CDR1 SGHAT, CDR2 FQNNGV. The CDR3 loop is CASSLEEGGNTEAFF. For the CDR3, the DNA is TGTGCCAGCAGCTTAGAAGAGGGGGGGAACACTGAAGCTTTCTTT.

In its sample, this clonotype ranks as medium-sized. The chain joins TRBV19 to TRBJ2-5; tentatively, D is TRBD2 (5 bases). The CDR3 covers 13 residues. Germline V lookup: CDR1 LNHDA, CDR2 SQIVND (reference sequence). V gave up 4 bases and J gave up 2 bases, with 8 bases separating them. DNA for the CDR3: TGTGCCAGTAGTACATCGGGACAAGAGACCCAGTACTTC. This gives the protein CASSTSGQETQYF.

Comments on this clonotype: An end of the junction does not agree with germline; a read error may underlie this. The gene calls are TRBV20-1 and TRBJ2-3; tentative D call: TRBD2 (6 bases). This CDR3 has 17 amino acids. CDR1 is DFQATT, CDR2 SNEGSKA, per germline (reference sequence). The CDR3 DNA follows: TGCAGTGCTAAAAAACTAACGGGAGATTGGAGCACAGATATGCAGTATTTT. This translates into CSAKKLTGDWSTDMQYF.

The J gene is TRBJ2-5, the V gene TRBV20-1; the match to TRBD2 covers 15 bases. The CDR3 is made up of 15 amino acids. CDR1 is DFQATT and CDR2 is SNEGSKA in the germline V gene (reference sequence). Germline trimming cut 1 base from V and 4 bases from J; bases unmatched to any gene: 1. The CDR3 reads CSARAGLAGGETQYF. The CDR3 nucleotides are TGCAGTGCTAGAGCGGGACTAGCGGGAGGAGAGACCCAGTACTTC.

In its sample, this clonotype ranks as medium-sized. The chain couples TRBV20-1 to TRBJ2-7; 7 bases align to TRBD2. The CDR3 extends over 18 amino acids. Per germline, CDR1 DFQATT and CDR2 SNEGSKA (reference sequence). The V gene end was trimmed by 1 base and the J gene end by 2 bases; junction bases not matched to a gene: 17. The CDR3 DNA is TGCAGTGCTAGAGCCCCAGGTGAGGGCGCGGGAGACCCCTACGAGCAGTACTTC. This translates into CSARAPGEGAGDPYEQYF.

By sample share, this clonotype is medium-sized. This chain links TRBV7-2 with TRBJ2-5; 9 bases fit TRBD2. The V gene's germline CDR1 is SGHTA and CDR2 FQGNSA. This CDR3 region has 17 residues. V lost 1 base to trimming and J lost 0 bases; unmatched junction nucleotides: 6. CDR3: CASSLGDRTSDQETQYF. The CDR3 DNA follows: TGTGCCAGCAGCTTAGGGGATCGGACTAGCGACCAAGAGACCCAGTACTTC. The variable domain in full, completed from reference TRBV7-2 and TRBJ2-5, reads GAGVSQSPSNKVTEKGKDVELRCDPISGHTALYWYRQSLGQGLEFLIYFQGNSAPDKSGLPSDRFSAERTGGSVSTLTIQRTQQEDSAVYLCASSLGDRTSDQETQYFGPGTRLLVL.

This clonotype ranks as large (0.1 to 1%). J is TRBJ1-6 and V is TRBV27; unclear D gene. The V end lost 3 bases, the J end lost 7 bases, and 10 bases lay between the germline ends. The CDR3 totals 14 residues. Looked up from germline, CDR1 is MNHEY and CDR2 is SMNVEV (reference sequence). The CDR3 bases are TGTGCCAGCAGTTTGGAAGAAGTCAATTCACCCCTCCACTTT. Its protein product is CASSLEEVNSPLHF.

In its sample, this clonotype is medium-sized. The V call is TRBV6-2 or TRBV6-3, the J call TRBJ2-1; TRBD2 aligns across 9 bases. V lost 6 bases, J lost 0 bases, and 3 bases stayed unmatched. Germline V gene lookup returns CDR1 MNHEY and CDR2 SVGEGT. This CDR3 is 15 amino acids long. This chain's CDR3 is CASRLSGSSYNEQFF. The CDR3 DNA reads TGTGCCAGCAGACTTAGCGGGAGCTCCTACAATGAGCAGTTCTTC.

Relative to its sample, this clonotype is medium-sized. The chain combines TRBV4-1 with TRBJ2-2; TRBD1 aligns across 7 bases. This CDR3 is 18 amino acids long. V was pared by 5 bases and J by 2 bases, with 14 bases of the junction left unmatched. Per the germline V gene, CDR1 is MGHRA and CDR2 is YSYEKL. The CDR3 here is CASSVHPTGTDNTGELFF. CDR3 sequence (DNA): TGCGCCAGCAGCGTACATCCGACCGGGACAGACAACACCGGGGAGCTGTTTTTT.

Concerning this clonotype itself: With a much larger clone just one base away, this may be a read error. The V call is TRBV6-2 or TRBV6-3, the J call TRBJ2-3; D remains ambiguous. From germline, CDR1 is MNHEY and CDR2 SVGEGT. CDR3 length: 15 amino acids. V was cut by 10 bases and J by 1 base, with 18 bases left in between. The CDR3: CATSHGFVGTDTQYF. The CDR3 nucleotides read TGTGCCACCAGCCATGGGTTTGTAGGCACAGATACGCAGTATTTT.

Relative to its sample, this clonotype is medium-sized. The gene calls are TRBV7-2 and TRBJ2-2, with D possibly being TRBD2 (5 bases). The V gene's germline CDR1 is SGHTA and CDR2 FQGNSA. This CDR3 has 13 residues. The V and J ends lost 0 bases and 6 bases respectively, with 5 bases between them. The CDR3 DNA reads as TGTGCCAGCAGCTTAGCGGGAGCCGGGGAGCTGTTTTTT. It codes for CASSLAGAGELFF.

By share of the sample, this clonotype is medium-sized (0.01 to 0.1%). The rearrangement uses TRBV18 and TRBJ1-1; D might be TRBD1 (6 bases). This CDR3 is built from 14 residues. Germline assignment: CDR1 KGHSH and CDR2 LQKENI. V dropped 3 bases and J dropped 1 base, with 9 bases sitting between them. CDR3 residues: CASSPQGRNTEAFF. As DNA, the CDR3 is TGTGCCAGCTCACCGCAGGGGAGGAACACTGAAGCTTTCTTT. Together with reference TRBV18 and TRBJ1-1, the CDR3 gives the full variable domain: NAGVMQNPRHLVRRRGQEARLRCSPMKGHSHVYWYRQLPEEGLKFMVYLQKENIIDESGMPKERFSAEFPKEGPSILRIQQVVRGDSAAYFCASSPQGRNTEAFFGQGTRLTVV.

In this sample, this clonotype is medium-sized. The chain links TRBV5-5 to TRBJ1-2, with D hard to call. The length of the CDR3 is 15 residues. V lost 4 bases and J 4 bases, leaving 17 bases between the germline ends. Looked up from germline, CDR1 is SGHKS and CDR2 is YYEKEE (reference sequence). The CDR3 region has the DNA TGTGCCAGCAGCCCTTTCCCCGACGGGGTCTATGGCTACACCTTC. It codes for CASSPFPDGVYGYTF.